This T cell receptor (beta chain) was profiled in a study of blood T cell repertoires in COVID-19. Study summary: The samples span acute and convalescent COVID-19 from the United States, Italy and Spain. In each case, the material was cDNA or gDNA derived from T cells, B-cell-depleted T cells, or PBMCs.

The Seattle site enrolled patients during active infection and followed them longitudinally. Per the original data handling: Reference gene primer amplification yielded estimated nucleated cell counts. Clones were sequenced by immunoSEQ multiplex PCR, and TCRdb holds only the in-frame ones, with some missing. Clone size and V and J calls were adopted from that table, with D and trimming inferred from the DNA. This table holds 150,000 to 200,000 clones, 81% found once. There are 15 residues in the CDR3. Per germline, CDR1 MDHEN and CDR2 SYDVKM. The V end was cut by 7 bases, the J end by 2 bases, with 18 bases between.

The TCR originated in a woman older than 75 with COVID-19, enrolled during active disease. V usage is TRBV28 and J usage is TRBJ2-7, with a possible D match to TRBD2 (7 bases). Source material: peripheral blood. Written as DNA, the CDR3 is TGTGCCAGCACCTATAGGGGGGCGGGAGCCTACGAGCAGTACTTC. Its protein product is CASTYRGAGAYEQYF. The whole variable domain, filled in from reference TRBV28 and TRBJ2-7, reads DVKVTQSSRYLVKRTGEKVFLECVQDMDHENMFWYRQDPGLGLRLIYFSYDVKMKEKGDIPEGYSVSREKKERFSLILESASTNQTSMYLCASTYRGAGAYEQYFGPGTRLTVT.